This T cell receptor (beta chain) was retrieved from a study of blood T cell repertoires in COVID-19. Study at large: There were acute and convalescent COVID-19 samples, and they came from the United States, Italy and Spain.

There are 15 residues in the CDR3. Trimming took 1 base from V and 5 from J; bases not matched to a gene: 5. The V gene's germline CDR1 is MNHEY and CDR2 SMNVEV (reference sequence). This table comes from immunoSEQ multiplex PCR, and its TCRdb copy is limited to in-frame clones, with some not included. The sample yields tens of thousands of clones, about 83% seen once. The rearrangement uses TRBV27 and TRBJ1-5; 7 bases align to TRBD1. Sequenced input: peripheral blood. This clonotype was obtained from a man older than 75 with acute or convalescent COVID-19. CDR3 region: CASSLFGQDHQPQHF. The CDR3 nucleotides are TGTGCCAGCAGTTTATTTGGACAGGACCATCAGCCCCAGCATTTT.